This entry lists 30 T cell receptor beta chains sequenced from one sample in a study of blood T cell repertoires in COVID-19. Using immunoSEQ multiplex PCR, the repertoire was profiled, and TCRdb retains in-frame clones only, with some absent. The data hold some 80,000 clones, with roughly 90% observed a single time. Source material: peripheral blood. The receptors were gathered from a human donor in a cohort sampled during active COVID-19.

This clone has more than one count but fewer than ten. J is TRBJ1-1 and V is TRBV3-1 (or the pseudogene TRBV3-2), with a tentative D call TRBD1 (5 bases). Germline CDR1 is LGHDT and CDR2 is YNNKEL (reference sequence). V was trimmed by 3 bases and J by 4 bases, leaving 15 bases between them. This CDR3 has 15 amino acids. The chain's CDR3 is CASSQGVGRSTEAFF. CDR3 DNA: TGTGCCAGCAGCCAGGGGGTCGGGAGGAGCACTGAAGCTTTCTTT.

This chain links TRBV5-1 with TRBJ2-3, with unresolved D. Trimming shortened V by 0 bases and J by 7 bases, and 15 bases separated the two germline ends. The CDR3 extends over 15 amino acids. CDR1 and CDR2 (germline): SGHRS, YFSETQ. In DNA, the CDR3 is TGCGCCAGCAGCTTGGGTGATTCCAGCGCCTATACGCAGTATTTT. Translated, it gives CASSLGDSSAYTQYF.

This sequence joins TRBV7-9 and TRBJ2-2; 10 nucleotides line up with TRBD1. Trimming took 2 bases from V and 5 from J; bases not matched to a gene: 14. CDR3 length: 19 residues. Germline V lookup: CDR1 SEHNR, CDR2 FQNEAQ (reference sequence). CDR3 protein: CASSLNVLKWDRGTGELFF. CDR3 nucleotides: TGTGCCAGCAGCTTAAATGTCTTGAAGTGGGACAGGGGAACCGGGGAGCTGTTTTTT.

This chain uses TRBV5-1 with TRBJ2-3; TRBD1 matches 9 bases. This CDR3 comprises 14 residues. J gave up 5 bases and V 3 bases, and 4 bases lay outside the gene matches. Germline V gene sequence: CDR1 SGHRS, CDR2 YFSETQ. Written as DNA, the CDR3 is TGCGCCAGCAGCTGGGGGACAGGGATAGATACGCAGTATTTT. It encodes CASSWGTGIDTQYF.

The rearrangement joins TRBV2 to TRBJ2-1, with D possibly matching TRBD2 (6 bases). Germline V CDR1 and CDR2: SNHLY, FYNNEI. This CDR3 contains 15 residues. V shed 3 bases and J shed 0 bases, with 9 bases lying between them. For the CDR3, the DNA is TGTGCCAGCAGTGACGGGGGAAGCTCCTACAATGAGCAGTTCTTC. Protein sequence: CASSDGGSSYNEQFF. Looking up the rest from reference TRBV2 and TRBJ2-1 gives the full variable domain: EPEVTQTPSHQVTQMGQEVILRCVPISNHLYFYWYRQILGQKVEFLVSFYNNEISEKSEIFDDQFSVERPDGSNFTLKIRSTKLEDSAMYFCASSDGGSSYNEQFFGPGTRLTVL.

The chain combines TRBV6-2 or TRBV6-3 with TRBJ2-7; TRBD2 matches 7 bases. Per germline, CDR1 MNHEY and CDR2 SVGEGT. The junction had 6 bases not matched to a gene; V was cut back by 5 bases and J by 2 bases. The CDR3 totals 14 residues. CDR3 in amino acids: CASSIAGPTYEQYF. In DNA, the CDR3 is TGTGCCAGCAGTATAGCGGGCCCTACCTACGAGCAGTACTTC.

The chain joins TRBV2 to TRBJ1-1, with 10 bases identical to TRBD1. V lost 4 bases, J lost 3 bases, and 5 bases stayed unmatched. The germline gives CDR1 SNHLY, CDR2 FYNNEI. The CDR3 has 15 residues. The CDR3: CASSARQGADTEAFF. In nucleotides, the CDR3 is TGTGCCAGCAGTGCAAGACAGGGGGCCGACACTGAAGCTTTCTTT.

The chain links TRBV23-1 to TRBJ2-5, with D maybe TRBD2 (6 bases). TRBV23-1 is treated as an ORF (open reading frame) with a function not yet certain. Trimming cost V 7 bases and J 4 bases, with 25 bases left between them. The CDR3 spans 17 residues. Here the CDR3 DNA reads TGCGCCAGCACCCTAGGAGGGGACCAGCGGATCCGAGAGACCCAGTACTTC. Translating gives CASTLGGDQRIRETQYF.

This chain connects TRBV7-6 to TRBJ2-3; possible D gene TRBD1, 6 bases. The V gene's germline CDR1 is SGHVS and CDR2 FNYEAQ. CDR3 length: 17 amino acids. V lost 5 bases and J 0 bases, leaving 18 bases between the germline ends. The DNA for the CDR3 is TGTGCCAGCAGCGCCCGCACAGGGTACGGGAGCACAGATACGCAGTATTTT. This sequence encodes CASSARTGYGSTDTQYF.

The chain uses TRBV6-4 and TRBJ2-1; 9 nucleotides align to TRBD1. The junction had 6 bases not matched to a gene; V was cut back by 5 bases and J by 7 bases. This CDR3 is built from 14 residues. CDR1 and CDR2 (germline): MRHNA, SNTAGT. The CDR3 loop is CASSRDRVGNEQFF. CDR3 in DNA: TGTGCCAGCAGTCGGGACAGGGTCGGTAATGAGCAGTTCTTC.

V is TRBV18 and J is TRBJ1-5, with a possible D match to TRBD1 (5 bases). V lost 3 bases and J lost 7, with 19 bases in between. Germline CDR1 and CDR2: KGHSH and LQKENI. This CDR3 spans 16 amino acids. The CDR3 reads CASSPIDGGGLQPQHF. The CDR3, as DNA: TGTGCCAGCTCACCCATTGACGGGGGGGGATTGCAGCCCCAGCATTTT.

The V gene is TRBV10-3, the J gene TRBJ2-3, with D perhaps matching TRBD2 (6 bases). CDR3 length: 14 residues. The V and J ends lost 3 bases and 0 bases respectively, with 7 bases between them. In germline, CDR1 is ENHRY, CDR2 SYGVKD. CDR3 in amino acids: CAISDSGSTDTQYF. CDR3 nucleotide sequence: TGTGCCATCAGTGATAGCGGAAGCACAGATACGCAGTATTTT.

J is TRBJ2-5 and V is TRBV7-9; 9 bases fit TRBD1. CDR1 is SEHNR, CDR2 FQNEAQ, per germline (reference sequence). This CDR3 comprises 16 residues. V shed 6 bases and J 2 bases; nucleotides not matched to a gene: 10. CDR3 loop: CASRSNPGQGQETQYF. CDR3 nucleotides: TGTGCCAGCAGATCTAACCCGGGACAGGGACAAGAGACCCAGTACTTC.

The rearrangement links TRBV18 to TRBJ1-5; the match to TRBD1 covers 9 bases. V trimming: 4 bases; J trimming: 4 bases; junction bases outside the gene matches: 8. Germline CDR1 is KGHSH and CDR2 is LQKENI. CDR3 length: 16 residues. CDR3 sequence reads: CASSQTGQGGNQPQHF. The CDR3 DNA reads TGTGCCAGCTCACAAACGGGACAGGGTGGAAATCAGCCCCAGCATTTT.

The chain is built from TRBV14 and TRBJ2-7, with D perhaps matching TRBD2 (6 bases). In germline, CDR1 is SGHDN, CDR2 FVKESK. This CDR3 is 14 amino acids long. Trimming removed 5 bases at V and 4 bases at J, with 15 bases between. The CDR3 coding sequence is TGTGCCAGCAGCAATGGACTACGGCAGTACGAGCAGTACTTC. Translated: CASSNGLRQYEQYF.

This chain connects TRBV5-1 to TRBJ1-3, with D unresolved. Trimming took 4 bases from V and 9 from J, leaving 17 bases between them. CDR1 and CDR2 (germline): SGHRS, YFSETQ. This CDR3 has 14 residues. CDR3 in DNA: TGCGCCAGCAGCCTGACACCAATGACCGGCACCATATATTTT. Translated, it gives CASSLTPMTGTIYF.

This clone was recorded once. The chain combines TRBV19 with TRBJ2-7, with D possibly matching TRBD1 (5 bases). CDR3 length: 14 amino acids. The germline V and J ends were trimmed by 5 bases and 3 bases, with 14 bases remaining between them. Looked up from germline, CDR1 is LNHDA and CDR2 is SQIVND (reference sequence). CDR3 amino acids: CASSFPDSRYEQYF. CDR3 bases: TGTGCCAGTAGTTTTCCCGACAGCCGCTACGAGCAGTACTTC.

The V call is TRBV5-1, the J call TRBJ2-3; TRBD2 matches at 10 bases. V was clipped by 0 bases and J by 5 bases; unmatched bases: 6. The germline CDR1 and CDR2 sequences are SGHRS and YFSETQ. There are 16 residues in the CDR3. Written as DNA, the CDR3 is TGCGCCAGCAGCTTGGTTAGCGGGGGGCCAGGAGATACGCAGTATTTT. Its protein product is CASSLVSGGPGDTQYF.

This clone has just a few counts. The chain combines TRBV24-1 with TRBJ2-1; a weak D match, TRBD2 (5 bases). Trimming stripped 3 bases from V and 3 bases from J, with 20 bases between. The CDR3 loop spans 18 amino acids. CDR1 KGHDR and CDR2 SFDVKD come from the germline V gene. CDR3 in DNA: TGTGCCACCAGTGATCCTACAAAGGACGGAGGCTTCTACAATGAGCAGTTCTTC. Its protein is CATSDPTKDGGFYNEQFF.

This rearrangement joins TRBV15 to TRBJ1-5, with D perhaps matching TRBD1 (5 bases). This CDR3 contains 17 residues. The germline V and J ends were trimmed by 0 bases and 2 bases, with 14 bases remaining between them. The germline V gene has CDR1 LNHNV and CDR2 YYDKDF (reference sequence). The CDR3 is CATSRDKGVAGNQPQHF. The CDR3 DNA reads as TGTGCCACCAGCAGAGATAAAGGGGTGGCGGGCAATCAGCCCCAGCATTTT.

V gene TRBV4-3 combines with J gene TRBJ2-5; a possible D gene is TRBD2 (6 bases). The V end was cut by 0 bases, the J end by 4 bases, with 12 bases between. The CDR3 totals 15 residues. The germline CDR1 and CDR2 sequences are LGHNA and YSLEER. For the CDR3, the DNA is TGCGCCAGCAGCCAAGATAGGGGAGGAGGAGAGACCCAGTACTTC. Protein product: CASSQDRGGGETQYF.

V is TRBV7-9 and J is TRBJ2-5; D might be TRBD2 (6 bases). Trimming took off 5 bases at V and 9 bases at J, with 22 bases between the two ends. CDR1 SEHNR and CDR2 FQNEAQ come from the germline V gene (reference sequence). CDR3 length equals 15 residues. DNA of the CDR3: TGTGCCAGCAGCCCTCGTGGGGGGTGGGGTATCGCCCAGTACTTC. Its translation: CASSPRGGWGIAQYF.

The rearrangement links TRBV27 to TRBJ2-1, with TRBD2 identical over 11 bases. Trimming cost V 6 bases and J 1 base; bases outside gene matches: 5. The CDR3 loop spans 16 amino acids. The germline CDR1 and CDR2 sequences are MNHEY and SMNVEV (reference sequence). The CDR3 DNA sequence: TGTGCCAGCAGGACACTAGCGGGAGCATCCTACAATGAGCAGTTCTTC. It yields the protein CASRTLAGASYNEQFF.

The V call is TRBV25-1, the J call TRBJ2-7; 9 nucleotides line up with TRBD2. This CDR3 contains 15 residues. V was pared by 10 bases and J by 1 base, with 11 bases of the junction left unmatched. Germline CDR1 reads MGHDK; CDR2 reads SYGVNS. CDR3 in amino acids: CATTEVLAGSYEQYF. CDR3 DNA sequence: TGTGCCACCACAGAGGTGCTAGCGGGGTCCTACGAGCAGTACTTC.

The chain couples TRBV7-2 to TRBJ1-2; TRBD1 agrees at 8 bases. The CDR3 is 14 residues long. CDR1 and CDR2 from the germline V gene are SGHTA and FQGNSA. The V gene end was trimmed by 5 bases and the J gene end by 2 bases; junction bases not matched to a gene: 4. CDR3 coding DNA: TGTGCCAGCAGCCCGGGACAGGCAAACTATGGCTACACCTTC. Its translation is CASSPGQANYGYTF.

As DNA, the CDR3 is TGCGCCAGCAGCCTCCAGACAGGGGGCACCTACGAGCAGTACTTC. This encodes CASSLQTGGTYEQYF. This chain uses TRBV5-1 with TRBJ2-7; 10 bases match TRBD1. This CDR3 contains 15 residues. V shed 4 bases and J 2 bases; nucleotides not matched to a gene: 6. Germline V gene data show CDR1 as SGHRS and CDR2 as YFSETQ.

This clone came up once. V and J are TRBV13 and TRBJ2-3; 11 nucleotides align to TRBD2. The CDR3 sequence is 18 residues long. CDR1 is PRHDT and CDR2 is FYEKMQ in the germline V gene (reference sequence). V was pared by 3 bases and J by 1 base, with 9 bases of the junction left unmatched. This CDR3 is CASSLLLAGAAGTDTQYF. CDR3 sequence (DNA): TGTGCCAGCAGCTTGTTACTAGCGGGAGCCGCGGGCACAGATACGCAGTATTTT.

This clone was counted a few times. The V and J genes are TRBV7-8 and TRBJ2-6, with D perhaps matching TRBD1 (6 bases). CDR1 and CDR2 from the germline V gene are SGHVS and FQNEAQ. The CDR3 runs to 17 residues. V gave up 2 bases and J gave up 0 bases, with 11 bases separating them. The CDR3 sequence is CASSLRQALSGANVLTF. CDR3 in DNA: TGTGCCAGCAGCTTAAGACAGGCCCTCTCTGGGGCCAACGTCCTGACTTTC.

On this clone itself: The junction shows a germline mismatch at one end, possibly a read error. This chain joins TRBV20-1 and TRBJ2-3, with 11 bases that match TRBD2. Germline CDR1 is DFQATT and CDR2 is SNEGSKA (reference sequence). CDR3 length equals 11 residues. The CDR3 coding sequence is TGCAGTGCGGGACTAGCGGCAATCCCGCATTTT. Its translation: CSAGLAAIPHF.

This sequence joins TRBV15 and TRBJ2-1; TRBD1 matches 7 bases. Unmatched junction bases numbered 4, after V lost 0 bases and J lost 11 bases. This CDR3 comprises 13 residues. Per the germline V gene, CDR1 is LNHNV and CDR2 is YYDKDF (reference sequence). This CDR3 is CATSRDLGGQQFF. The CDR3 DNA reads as TGTGCCACCAGCAGAGATTTAGGGGGCCAGCAGTTCTTC.